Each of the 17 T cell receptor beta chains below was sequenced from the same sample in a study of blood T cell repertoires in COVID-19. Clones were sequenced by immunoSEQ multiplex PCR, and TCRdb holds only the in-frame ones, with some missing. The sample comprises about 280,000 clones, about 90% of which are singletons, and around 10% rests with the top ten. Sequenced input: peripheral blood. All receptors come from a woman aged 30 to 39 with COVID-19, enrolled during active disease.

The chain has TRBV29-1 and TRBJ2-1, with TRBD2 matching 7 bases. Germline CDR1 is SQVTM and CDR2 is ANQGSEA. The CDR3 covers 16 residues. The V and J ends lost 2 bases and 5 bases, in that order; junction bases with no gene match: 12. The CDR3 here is CSVEPLTSLGHNEQFF. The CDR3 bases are TGCAGCGTTGAACCCCTGACTAGCCTTGGACACAATGAGCAGTTCTTC.

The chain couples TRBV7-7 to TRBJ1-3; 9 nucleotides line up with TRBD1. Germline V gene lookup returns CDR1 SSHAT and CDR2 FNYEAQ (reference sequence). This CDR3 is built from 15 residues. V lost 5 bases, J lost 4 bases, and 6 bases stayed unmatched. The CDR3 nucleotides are TGTGCCAGCAGCCCCACCGGGACAGGGGGAAACACCATATATTTT. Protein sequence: CASSPTGTGGNTIYF.

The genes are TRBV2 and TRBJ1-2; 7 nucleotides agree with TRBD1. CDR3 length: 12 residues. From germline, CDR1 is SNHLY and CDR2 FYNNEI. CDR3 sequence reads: CAREGGLYGYTF. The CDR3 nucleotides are TGTGCTAGGGAAGGGGGCTTATATGGCTACACCTTC.

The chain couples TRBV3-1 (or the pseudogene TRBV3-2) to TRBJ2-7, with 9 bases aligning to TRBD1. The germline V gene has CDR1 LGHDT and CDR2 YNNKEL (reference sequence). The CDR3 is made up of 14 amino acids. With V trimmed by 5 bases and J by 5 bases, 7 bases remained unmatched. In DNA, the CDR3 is TGTGCCAGCAGCAGCCGGGACAGGGACCACGAGCAGTACTTC. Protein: CASSSRDRDHEQYF.

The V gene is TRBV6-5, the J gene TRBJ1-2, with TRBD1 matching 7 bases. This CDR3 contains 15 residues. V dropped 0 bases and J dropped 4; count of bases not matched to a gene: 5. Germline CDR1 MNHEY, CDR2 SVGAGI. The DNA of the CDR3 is TGTGCCAGCAGTTACTCGACAGGGCACGGCTATGGCTACACCTTC. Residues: CASSYSTGHGYGYTF.

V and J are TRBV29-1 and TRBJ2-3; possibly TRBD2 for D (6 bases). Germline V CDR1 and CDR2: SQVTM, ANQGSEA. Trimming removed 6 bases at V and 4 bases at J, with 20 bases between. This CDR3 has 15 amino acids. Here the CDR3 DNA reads TGCAGCGTCGGTGACACCGATGGGGGGTCAGATACGCAGTATTTT. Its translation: CSVGDTDGGSDTQYF.

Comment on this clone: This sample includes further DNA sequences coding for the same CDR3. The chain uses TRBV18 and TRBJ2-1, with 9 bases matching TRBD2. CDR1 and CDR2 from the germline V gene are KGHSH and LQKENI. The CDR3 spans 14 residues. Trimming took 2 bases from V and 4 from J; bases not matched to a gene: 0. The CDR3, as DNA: TGTGCCAGCTCACCAAGCGGGGGGTACAATGAGCAGTTCTTC. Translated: CASSPSGGYNEQFF.

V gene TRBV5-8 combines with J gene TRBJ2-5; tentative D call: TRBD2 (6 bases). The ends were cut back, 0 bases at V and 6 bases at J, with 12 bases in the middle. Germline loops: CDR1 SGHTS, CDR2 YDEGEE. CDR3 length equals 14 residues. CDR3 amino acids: CASSLVRGVKTQYF. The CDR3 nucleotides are TGTGCCAGCAGCTTGGTGCGGGGCGTGAAGACCCAGTACTTC.

For the CDR3, the DNA is TGCAGCGTCGATACGGGGGGTCGGGAGCAGTACTTC. Amino acid sequence: CSVDTGGREQYF. The V and J genes are TRBV29-1 and TRBJ2-7, with 7 bases matching TRBD2. Germline CDR1 and CDR2: SQVTM and ANQGSEA. The CDR3 is 12 residues long. V shed 6 bases, J shed 7 bases, and the junction held 9 bases outside the gene matches.

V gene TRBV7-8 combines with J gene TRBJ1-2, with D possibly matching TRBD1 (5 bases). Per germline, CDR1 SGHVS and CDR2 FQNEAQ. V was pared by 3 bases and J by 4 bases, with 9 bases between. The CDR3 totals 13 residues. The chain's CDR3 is CASSFGQSYGYTF. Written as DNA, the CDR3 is TGTGCCAGCAGCTTCGGACAAAGCTATGGCTACACCTTC.

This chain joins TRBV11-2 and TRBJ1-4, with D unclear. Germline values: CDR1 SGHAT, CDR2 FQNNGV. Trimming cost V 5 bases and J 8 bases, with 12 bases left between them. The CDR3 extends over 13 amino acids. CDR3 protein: CASSPQASEKLFF. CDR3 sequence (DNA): TGTGCCAGCAGCCCTCAGGCGAGCGAAAAACTGTTTTTT.

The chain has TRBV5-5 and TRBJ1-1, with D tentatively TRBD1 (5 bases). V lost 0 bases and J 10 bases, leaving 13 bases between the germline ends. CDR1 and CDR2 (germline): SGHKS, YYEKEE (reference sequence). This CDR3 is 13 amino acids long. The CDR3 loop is CASSLVLLGGAFF. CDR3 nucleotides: TGTGCCAGCAGCTTGGTTCTGTTGGGGGGAGCTTTCTTT.

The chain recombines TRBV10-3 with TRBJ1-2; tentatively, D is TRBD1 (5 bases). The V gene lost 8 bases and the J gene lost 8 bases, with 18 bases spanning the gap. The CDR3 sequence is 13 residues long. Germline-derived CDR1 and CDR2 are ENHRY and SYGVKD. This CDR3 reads CAIYSGEGRGYTF. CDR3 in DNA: TGTGCCATCTACAGCGGGGAGGGGAGGGGCTACACCTTC.

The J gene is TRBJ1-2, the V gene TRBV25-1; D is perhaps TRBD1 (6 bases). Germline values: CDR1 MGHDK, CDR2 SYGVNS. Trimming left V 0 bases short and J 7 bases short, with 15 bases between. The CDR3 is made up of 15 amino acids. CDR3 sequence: CASSEYGQGRGGYTF. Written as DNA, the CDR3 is TGTGCCAGCAGTGAATACGGCCAGGGGAGGGGTGGCTACACCTTC.

The CDR3 sequence is CASSPGDGYTF. The DNA for the CDR3 is TGTGCCAGCAGCCCAGGGGATGGCTACACCTTC. V usage is TRBV7-9 and J usage is TRBJ1-2, with D perhaps matching TRBD1 (6 bases). The CDR3 runs 11 residues. V gave up 5 bases and J gave up 6 bases, with 7 bases separating them. Germline assignment: CDR1 SEHNR and CDR2 FQNEAQ (reference sequence). Variable domain in full (rest from reference TRBV7-9 and TRBJ1-2): DTGVSQNPRHKITKRGQNVTFRCDPISEHNRLYWYRQTLGQGPEFLTYFQNEAQLEKSRLLSDRFSAERPKGSFSTLEIQRTEQGDSAMYLCASSPGDGYTFGSGTRLTVV.

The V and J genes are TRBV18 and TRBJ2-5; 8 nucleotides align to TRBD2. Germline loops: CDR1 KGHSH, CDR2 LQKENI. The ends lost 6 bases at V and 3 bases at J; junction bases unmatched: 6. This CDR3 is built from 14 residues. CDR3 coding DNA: TGTGCCAGCTCGCCCGGACTAGCAAAAGAGACCCAGTACTTC. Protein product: CASSPGLAKETQYF.

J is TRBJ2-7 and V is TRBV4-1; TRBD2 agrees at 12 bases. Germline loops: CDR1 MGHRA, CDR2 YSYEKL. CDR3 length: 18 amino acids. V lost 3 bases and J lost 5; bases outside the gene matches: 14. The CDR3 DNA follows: TGCGCCAGCAGCCAGAGCCCCCCTAGCGGGGGGGGGAGAAACGAGCAGTACTTC. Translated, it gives CASSQSPPSGGGRNEQYF.